The clone carrying this T cell receptor (beta chain) has a handful of counts. Its antigen is unknown. This sample is part of a study of identical twins. Broader study findings: Insertions were fewer in abundant cord blood beta clonotypes, whereas memory repertoires showed none of this pattern. Twins shared out-of-frame alpha sequences with excess low generation probability. The presence of invariant MAIT and iNKT cells could partly confound analyses of zero-insertion sequences.

After template switching added a universal primer site, the resulting cDNA carried unique molecular identifiers. TCRdb used MiXCR to reprocess the 5' RACE reads, holding one entry per CDR3 protein. The sample consists of a few hundred thousand distinct CDR3 sequences, more than 9% of them appearing once. These data also featured in a second study, about yellow fever vaccine responses in identical twins.

This TCR was sampled from a woman between 18 and 29 years old in good health. Sample: PBMCs.

CDR3 residues: CASSRWDRGPDTQYF. As DNA, the CDR3 is TGTGCCAGCAGCCGGTGGGACAGGGGACCAGATACGCAGTATTTT. The V call is TRBV3-1, the J call TRBJ2-3, with 10 nucleotides matching TRBD1. CDR1 and CDR2 from the germline V gene are LGHDT and YNNKEL (reference sequence). The CDR3 has 15 residues. Germline trimming cut 4 bases from V and 4 bases from J; bases unmatched to any gene: 5.